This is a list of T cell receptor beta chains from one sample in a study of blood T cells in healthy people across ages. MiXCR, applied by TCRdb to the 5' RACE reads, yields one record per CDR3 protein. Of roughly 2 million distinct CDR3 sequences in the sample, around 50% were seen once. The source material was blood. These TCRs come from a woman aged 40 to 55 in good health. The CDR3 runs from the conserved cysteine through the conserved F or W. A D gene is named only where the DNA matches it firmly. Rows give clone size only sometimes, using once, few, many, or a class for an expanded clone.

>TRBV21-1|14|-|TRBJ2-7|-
TGTGCCAGCAGCAAAGTTCCAGGCCGGGACGAGCAGTACTTC
CASSKVPGRDEQYF
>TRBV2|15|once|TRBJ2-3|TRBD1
TGTGCCAGCATTGAAGGACAGGGTGGTTCAGATACGCAGTATTTT
CASIEGQGGSDTQYF
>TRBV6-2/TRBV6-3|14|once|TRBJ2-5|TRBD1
TGTGCCAGCAGTCGACAGGGGGCTTCTGAGACCCAGTACTTC
CASSRQGASETQYF
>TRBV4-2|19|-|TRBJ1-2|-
TGTGCCAGCAGCCAAGGATTGGTTCGAACGCCCTCTCCCAACTATGGCTACACCTTC
CASSQGLVRTPSPNYGYTF
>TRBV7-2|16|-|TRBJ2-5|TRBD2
TGTGCCAGCAGCCTAGGCGGACTAGCGGGGAAAGAGACCCAGTACTTC
CASSLGGLAGKETQYF
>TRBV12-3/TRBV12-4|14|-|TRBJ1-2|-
TGTGCCAGCAGCCGTGTGGGGGGCGGAGATGGCTACACCTTC
CASSRVGGGDGYTF
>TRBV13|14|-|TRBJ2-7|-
TGTGCCAGCAGCCGGAGCGGCGGGGTGGAAGAGCAGTACTTC
CASSRSGGVEEQYF
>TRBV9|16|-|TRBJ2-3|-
TGTGCCAGCAGCGTCCGGGGGAGAGATAGCACAGATACGCAGTATTTT
CASSVRGRDSTDTQYF
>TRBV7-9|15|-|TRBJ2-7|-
TGTGCCAGCAGCTTAGAGGTTAGTCCACGTTCCGAGCAGTACTTC
CASSLEVSPRSEQYF
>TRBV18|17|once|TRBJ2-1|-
TGTGCCAGCTCACCACTTCCTGGAGGGATAACCGACAATGAGCAGTTCTTC
CASSPLPGGITDNEQFF
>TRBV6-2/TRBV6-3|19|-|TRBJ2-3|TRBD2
TGTGCCAGCAGTTACTTGCCAGCGGGGGGTCCGACTAGCACAGATACGCAGTATTTT
CASSYLPAGGPTSTDTQYF
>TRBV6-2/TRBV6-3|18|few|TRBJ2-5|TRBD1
TGTGCCAGCAGTTACTCGTCCGGGACAGGGCGTCTCCAAGAGACCCAGTACTTC
CASSYSSGTGRLQETQYF
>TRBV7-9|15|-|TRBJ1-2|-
TGTGCCAGCACGCCCACAGCCGGGGAACTGGGTGGCTACACCTTC
CASTPTAGELGGYTF
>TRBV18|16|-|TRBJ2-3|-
TGTGCCAGCTCCCCCCGGGACGTCGCTAGCACAGATACGCAGTATTTT
CASSPRDVASTDTQYF
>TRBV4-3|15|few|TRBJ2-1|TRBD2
TGCGCCAGCAGCCAATGGGGGGGGAGCAGTAATGAGCAGTTCTTC
CASSQWGGSSNEQFF
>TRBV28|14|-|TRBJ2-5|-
TGTGCCAGCAGAAAGTCCGGGATAGTAACAGGGCAGTACTTC
CASRKSGIVTGQYF
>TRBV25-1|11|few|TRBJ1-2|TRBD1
TGTGCCAGCAGTGAAACAGGGGATAACACCTTC
CASSETGDNTF
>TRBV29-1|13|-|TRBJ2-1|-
TGCAGCGTGGAACCCATGACAGAGAATGAGCAGTTCTTC
CSVEPMTENEQFF
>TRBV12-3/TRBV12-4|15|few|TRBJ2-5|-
TGTGCCAGCACCTTGGGCAGTTCTCGGGCGGGGACCCAGTACTTC
CASTLGSSRAGTQYF
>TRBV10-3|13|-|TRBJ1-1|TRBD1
TGTGCCATCAGTGAGTCGAGGGGGCTTGAAGCTTTCTTT
CAISESRGLEAFF
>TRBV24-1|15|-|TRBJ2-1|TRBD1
TGTGCCACCAGTAATTACGGGACAGGGAACAATGAGCAGTTCTTC
CATSNYGTGNNEQFF
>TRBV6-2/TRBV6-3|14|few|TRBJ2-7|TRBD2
TGTGCCAGCAGTGATAGCGGGGCTACCTACGAGCAGTACTTC
CASSDSGATYEQYF
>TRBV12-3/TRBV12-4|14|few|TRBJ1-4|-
TGTGCCAGCAGTCAACAGGGATCTAATGAAAAACTGTTTTTT
CASSQQGSNEKLFF
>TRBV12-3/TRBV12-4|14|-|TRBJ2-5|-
TGTGCCAGCAGTTTGGTCAGCAGGCTAGAGACCCAGTACTTC
CASSLVSRLETQYF
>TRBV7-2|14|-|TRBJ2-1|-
TGTGCCAGCAGCTTAGGGGGGGCTACTAATGAGCAGTTCTTC
CASSLGGATNEQFF
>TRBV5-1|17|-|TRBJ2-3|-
TGCGCCAGCAGCTGGAGGGCTGGCGGGGCGAGCACAGATACGCAGTATTTT
CASSWRAGGASTDTQYF
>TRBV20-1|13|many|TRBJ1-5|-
TGCAGTGCCGGGGGCAGGGAGGGTCAGCCCCAGCATTTT
CSAGGREGQPQHF
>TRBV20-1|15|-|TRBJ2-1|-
TGCAGTGCTAGAGATGACGTGAGCTCCTACAATGAGCAGTTCTTC
CSARDDVSSYNEQFF
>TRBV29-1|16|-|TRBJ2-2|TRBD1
TGCAGCGTTGAACCCCGCGACAGGGAAAACACCGGGGAGCTGTTTTTT
CSVEPRDRENTGELFF
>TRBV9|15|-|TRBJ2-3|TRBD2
TGTGCCAGCAGCGACCCGGGACTAGCGAGAGATACGCAGTATTTT
CASSDPGLARDTQYF
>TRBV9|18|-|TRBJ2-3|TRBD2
TGTGCCAGCAGCCCCCGGACTAGCGGGAGCCACAGCACAGATACGCAGTATTTT
CASSPRTSGSHSTDTQYF
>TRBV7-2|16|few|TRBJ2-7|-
TGTGCCAGCAGCGTCTCCCGGGACATTGCAACCTACGAGCAGTACTTC
CASSVSRDIATYEQYF
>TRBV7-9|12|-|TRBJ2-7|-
TGTGCCAGCAGCCCGTTGGGCTCCGAGCAGTACTTC
CASSPLGSEQYF
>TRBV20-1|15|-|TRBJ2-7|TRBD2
TGCAGTGCTCCCACTGCGGGACTAGCCGCTAGGGAGCAGTACTTC
CSAPTAGLAAREQYF
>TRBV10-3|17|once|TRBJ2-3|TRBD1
TGTGCCATCAGCGGAACCGACAGGGGTGGTGGCACAGATACGCAGTATTTT
CAISGTDRGGGTDTQYF
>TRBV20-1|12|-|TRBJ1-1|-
TGCAGTGCTGTCGGGGGAAACACTGAAGCTTTCTTT
CSAVGGNTEAFF
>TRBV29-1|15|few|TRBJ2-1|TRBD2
TGCAGCGTTCCTCCCGGGACTAGCGGGGACAATGAGCAGTTCTTC
CSVPPGTSGDNEQFF
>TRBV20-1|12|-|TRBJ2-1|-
TGCAGTGCTGAAAACTTGAGCAATGAGCAGTTCTTC
CSAENLSNEQFF
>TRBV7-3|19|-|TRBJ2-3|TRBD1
TGTGCCAGCAGCTTAGATGTGCGGGACAGGGGGTATGGCACAGATACGCAGTATTTT
CASSLDVRDRGYGTDTQYF
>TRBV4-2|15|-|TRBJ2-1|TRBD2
TGTGCCAGCAGCCCCACTAGCGGGATGGAGGCTGAGCAGTTCTTC
CASSPTSGMEAEQFF
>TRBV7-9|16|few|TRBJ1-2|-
TGTGCCAGCAGCTTTGTCGATCGGAGAGGGAGGGAAGGCTACACCTTC
CASSFVDRRGREGYTF
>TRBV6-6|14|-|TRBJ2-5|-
TGTGCCAGCAGTTACGGGGGGAAGGGAGAGACCCAGTACTTC
CASSYGGKGETQYF
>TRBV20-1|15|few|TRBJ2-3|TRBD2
TGCAGTGCTAGAGATCAGACTAGCGGGGAAGATACGCAGTATTTT
CSARDQTSGEDTQYF
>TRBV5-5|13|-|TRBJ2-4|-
TGTGCCAGCAGCTTGCGGGAGTACGACATTCAGTACTTC
CASSLREYDIQYF